The sequence of this TCR beta chain was determined in a study of esophageal squamous cell carcinoma under preoperative chemotherapy. This clonotype was seen only once. Its target is not known. The sample's time point: before preoperative PTX-NDP chemotherapy. Patients received paclitaxel-nedaplatin as preoperative chemotherapy before surgery. From the PCR reads, TCRdb called clonotypes with MiXCR, one entry per CDR3 protein. This table has more than 15,000 distinct CDR3 sequences, 40% to 55% appearing once. The CDR3 length is 13 residues. Findings and limits, study-wide: After chemotherapy, TCR diversity rose significantly in peripheral T cells but not in tumor-infiltrating lymphocytes. After paclitaxel-nedaplatin, abundant clones were more likely to contract than amplify.

Sampling took place from a patient given preoperative chemotherapy. This receptor was identified in a human donor with esophageal squamous cell carcinoma. The donor label of this sample is uncertain. The genes are TRBV12-3 or TRBV12-4 and TRBJ2-1; no firm D call. The J call may be mistaken, given a closer DNA end match to TRBJ2-7. CDR3 residues: CASSPSRVHEQYF. In nucleotides, the CDR3 is TGTGCCAGCAGTCCGTCTAGAGTGCATGAGCAGTACTTC.